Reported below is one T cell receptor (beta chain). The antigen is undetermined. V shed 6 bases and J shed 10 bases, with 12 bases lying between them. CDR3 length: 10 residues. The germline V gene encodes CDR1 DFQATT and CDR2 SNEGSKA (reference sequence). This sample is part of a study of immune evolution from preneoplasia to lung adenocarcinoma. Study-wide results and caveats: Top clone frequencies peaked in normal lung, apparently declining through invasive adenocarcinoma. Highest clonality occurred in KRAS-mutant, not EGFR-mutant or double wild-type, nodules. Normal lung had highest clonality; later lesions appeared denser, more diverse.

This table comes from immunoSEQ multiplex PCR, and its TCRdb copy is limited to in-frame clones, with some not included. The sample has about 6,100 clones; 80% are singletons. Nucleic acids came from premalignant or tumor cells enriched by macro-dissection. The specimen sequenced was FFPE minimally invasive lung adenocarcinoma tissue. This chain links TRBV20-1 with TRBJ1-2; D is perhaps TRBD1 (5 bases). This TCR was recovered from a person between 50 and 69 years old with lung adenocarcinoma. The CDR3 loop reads CSAPGGIYTF. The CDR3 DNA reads TGCAGTGCCCCTGGGGGGATCTACACCTTC.